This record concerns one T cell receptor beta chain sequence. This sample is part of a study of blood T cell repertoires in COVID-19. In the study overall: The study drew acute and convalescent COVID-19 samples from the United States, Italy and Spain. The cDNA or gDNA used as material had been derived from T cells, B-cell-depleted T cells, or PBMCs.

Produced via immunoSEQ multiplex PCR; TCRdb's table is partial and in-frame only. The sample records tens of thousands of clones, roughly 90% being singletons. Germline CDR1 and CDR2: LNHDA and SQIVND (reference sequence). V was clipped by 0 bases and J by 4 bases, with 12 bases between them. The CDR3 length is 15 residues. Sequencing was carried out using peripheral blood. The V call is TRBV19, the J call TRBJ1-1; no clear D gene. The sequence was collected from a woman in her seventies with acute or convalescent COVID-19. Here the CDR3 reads CASSIDQPGSTEAFF. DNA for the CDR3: TGTGCCAGTAGTATAGATCAACCGGGGAGCACTGAAGCTTTCTTT.